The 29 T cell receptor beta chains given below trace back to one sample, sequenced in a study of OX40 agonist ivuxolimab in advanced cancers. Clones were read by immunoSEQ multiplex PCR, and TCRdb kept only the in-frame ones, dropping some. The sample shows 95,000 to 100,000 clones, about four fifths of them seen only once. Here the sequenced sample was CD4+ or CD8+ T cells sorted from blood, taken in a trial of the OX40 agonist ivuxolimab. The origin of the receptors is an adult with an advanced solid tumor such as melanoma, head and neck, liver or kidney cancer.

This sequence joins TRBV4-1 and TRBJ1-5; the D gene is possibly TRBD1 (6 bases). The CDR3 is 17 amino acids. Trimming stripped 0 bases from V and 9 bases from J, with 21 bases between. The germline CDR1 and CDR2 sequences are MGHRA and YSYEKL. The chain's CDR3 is CASSQDQASTGIRPQHF. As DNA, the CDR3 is TGCGCCAGCAGCCAAGATCAGGCTTCAACAGGGATCCGGCCCCAGCATTTT.

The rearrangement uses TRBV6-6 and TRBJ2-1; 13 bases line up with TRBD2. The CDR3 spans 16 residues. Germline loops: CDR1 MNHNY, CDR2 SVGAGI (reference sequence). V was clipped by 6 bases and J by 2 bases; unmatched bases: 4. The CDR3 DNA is TGTGCCAGCAGCAGGACTAGCGGGGGAGCCTACAATGAGCAGTTCTTC. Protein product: CASSRTSGGAYNEQFF.

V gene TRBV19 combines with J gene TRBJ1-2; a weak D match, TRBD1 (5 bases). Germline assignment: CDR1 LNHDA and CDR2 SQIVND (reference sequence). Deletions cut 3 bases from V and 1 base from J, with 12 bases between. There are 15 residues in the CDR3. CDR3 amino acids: CASSMGPGINYGYTF. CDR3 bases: TGTGCCAGTAGTATGGGGCCAGGAATTAACTATGGCTACACCTTC.

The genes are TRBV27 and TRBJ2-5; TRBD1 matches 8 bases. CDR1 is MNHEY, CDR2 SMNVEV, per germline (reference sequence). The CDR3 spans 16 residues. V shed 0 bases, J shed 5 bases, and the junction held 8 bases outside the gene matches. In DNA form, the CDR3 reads TGTGCCAGCAGTTTATCGAGCGGCAGGGGGCGGGAGACCCAGTACTTC. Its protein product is CASSLSSGRGRETQYF.

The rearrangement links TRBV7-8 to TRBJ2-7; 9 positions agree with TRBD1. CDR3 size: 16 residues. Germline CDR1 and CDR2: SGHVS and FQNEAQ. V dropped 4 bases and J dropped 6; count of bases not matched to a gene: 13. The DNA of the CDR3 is TGTGCCAGCAGCTCCCATACAGGGGGCGCAGTTAGCGAGCAGTACTTC. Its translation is CASSSHTGGAVSEQYF.

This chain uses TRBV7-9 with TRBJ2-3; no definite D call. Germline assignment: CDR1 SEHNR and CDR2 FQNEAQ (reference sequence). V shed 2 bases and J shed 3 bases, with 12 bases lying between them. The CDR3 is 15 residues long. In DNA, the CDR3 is TGTGCCAGCAGCTTATGGGGTGGAAGAACAGATACGCAGTATTTT. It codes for CASSLWGGRTDTQYF.

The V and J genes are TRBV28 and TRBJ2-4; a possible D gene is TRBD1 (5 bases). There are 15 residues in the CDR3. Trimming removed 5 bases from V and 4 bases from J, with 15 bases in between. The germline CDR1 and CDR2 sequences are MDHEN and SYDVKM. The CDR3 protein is CASSRPKGQKNIQYF. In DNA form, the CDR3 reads TGTGCCAGCAGTCGACCAAAGGGGCAGAAAAACATTCAGTACTTC.

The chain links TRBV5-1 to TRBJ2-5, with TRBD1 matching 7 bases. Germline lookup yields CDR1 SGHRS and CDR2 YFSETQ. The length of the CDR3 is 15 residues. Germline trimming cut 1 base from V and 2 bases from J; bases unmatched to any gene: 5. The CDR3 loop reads CASSLSTGAQETQYF. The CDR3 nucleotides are TGCGCCAGCAGCTTGTCCACAGGGGCGCAAGAGACCCAGTACTTC.

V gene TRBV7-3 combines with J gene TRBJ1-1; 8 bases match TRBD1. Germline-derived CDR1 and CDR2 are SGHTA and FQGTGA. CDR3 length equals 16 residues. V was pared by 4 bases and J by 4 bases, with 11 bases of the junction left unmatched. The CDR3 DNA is TGTGCCAGCAGCTCCAATATCGGACAGGGTGTCACTGAAGCTTTCTTT. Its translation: CASSSNIGQGVTEAFF. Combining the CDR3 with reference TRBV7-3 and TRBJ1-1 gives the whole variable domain GAGVSQTPSNKVTEKGKYVELRCDPISGHTALYWYRQSLGQGPEFLIYFQGTGAADDSGLPNDRFFAVRPEGSVSTLKIQRTERGDSAVYLCASSSNIGQGVTEAFFGQGTRLTVV.

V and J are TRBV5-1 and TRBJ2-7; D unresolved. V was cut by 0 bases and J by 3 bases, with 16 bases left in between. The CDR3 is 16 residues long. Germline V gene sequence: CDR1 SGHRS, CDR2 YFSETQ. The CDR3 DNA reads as TGCGCCAGCAGCTTGGGGTTGGACCCTTCTTACTACGAGCAGTACTTC. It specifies CASSLGLDPSYYEQYF.

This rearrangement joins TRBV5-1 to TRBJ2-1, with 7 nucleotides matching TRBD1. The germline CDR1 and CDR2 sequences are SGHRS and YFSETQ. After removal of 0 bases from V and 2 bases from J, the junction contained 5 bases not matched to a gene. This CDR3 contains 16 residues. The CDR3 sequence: CASSLVGGQAYNEQFF. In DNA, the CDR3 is TGCGCCAGCAGCTTGGTAGGAGGACAGGCCTACAATGAGCAGTTCTTC. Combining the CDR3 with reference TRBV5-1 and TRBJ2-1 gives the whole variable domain KAGVTQTPRYLIKTRGQQVTLSCSPISGHRSVSWYQQTPGQGLQFLFEYFSETQRNKGNFPGRFSGRQFSNSRSEMNVSTLELGDSALYLCASSLVGGQAYNEQFFGPGTRLTVL.

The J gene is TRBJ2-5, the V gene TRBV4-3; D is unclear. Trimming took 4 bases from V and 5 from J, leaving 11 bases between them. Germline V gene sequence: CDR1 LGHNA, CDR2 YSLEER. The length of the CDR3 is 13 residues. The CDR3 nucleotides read TGCGCCAGCAGCCGCGACGCCGGGGAGACCCAGTACTTC. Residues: CASSRDAGETQYF.

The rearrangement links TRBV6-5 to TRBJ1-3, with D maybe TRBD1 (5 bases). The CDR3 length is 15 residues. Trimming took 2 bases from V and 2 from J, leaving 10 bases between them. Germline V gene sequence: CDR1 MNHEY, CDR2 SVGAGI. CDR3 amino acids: CASSYGGYAGNTIYF. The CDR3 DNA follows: TGTGCCAGCAGTTACGGGGGTTATGCTGGAAACACCATATATTTT.

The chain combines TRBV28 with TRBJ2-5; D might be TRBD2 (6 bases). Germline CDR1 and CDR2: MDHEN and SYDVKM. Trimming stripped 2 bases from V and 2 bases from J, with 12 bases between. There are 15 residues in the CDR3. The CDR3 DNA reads TGTGCCAGCAGTTTACGGGGGAGCCCACAAGAGACCCAGTACTTC. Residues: CASSLRGSPQETQYF.

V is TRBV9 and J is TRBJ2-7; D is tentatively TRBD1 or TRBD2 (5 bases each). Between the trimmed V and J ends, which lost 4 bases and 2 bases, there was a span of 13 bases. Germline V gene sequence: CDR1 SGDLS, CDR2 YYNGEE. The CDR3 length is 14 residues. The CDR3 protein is CASSYSGAPYEQYF. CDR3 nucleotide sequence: TGTGCCAGCAGCTATTCCGGGGCCCCCTACGAGCAGTACTTC.

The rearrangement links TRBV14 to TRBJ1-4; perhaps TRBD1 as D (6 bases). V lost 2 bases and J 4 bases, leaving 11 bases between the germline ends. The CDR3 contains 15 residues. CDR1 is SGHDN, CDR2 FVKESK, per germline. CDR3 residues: CASSQFRGGNEKLFF. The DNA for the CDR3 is TGTGCCAGCAGCCAATTCAGGGGCGGTAATGAAAAACTGTTTTTT.

CDR3 DNA: TGCGCCAGCAGCTTACAGGTGTCTAGCACAGATACGCAGTATTTT. Translation gives CASSLQVSSTDTQYF. The chain links TRBV5-1 to TRBJ2-3; maybe TRBD1 (5 bases). This CDR3 has 15 amino acids. V was shortened by 2 bases and J by 0 bases, with 10 bases between the two germline ends. Germline loops: CDR1 SGHRS, CDR2 YFSETQ.

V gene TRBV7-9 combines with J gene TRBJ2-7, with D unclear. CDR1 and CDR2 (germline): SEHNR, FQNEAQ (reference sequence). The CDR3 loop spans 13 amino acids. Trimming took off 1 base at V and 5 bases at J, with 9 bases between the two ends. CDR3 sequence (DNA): TGTGCCAGCAGCTTAGGGACCTGGAACGAGCAGTACTTC. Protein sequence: CASSLGTWNEQYF.

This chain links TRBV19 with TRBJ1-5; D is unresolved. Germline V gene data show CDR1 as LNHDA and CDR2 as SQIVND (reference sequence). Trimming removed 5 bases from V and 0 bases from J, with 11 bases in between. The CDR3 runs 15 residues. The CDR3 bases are TGTGCCAGTAGTCCCTGGGAACCTAGCAATCAGCCCCAGCATTTT. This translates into CASSPWEPSNQPQHF.

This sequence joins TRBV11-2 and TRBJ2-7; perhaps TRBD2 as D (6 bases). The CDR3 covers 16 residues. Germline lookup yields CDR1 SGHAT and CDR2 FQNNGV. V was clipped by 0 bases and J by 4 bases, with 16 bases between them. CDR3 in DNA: TGTGCCAGCAGCTTAGACCTGGCGGGACTCCCATACGAGCAGTACTTC. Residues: CASSLDLAGLPYEQYF.

CDR3 nucleotide sequence: TGTGCCAGCCCTAAGAGTGGGCAGGGAGACAATGAGCAGTTCTTC. Translating it yields CASPKSGQGDNEQFF. The chain joins TRBV28 to TRBJ2-1; perhaps D is TRBD1 or TRBD2 (5 bases each). This CDR3 spans 15 amino acids. Trimming took off 8 bases at V and 5 bases at J, with 19 bases between the two ends. Per germline, CDR1 MDHEN and CDR2 SYDVKM.

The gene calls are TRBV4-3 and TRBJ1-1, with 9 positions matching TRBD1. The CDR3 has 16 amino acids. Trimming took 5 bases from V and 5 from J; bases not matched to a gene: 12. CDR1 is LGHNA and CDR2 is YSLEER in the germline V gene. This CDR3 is CASSEAYRGRETEAFF. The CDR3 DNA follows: TGCGCCAGCAGCGAGGCCTACAGGGGGCGAGAGACTGAAGCTTTCTTT.

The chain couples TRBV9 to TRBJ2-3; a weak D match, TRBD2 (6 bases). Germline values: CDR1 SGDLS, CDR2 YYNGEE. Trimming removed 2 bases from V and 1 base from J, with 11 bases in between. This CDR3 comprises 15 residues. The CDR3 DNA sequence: TGTGCCAGCAGCGTGAATCAGCGGGGCACAGATACGCAGTATTTT. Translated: CASSVNQRGTDTQYF. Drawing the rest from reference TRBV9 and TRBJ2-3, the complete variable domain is DSGVTQTPKHLITATGQRVTLRCSPRSGDLSVYWYQQSLDQGLQFLIQYYNGEERAKGNILERFSAQQFPDLHSELNLSSLELGDSALYFCASSVNQRGTDTQYFGPGTRLTVL.

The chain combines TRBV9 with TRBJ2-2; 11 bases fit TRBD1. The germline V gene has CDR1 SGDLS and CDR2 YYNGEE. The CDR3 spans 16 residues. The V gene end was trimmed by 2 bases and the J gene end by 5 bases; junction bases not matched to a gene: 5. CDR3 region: CASSVGQGARTGELFF. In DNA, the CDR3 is TGTGCCAGCAGCGTTGGACAGGGGGCTCGAACCGGGGAGCTGTTTTTT.

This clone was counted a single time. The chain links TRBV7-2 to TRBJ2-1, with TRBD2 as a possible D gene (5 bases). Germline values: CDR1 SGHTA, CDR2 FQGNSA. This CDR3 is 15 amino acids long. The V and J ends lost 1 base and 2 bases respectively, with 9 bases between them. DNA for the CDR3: TGTGCCAGCAGCTTAGGCGGGCCAGCCTACAATGAGCAGTTCTTC. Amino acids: CASSLGGPAYNEQFF.

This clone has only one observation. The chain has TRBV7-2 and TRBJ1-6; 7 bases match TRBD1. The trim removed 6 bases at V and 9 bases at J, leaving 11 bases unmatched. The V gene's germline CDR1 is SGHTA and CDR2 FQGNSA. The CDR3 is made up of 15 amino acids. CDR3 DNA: TGTGCCAGCAGTATCCAACAGGGGTTCGGTTCACCCCTCCACTTT. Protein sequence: CASSIQQGFGSPLHF. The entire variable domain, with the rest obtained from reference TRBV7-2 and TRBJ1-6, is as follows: GAGVSQSPSNKVTEKGKDVELRCDPISGHTALYWYRQSLGQGLEFLIYFQGNSAPDKSGLPSDRFSAERTGGSVSTLTIQRTQQEDSAVYLCASSIQQGFGSPLHFGNGTRLTVT.

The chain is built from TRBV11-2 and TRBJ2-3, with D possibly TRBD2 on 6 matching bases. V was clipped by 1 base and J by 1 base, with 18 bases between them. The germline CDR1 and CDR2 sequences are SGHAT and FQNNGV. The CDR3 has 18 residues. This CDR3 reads CASSLVSRDFSGTDTQYF. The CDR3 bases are TGTGCCAGCAGCTTAGTAAGCCGGGACTTCTCGGGCACAGATACGCAGTATTTT.

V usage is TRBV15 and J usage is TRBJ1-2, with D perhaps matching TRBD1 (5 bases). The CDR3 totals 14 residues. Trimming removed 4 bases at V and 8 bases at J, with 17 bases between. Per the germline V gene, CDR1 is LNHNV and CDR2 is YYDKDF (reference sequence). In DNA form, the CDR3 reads TGTGCCACCAGCACAAGGGGCAGGGAGGACGGCTACACCTTC. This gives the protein CATSTRGREDGYTF.

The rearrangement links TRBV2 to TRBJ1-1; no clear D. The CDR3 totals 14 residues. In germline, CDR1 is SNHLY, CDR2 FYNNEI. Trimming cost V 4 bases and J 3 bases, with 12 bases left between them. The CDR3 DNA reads TGTGCCAGCAGTGTAAAGAGGGAGGACACTGAAGCTTTCTTT. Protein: CASSVKREDTEAFF.